These 26 T cell receptor beta chains were sequenced from one sample in a study of a mutant IDH1 vaccine in newly diagnosed glioma. Sample time point: week 23, last vaccination. Vaccination used 300 ug of mutant IDH1 20-mer peptide per dose, with topical imiquimod. Data came from immunoSEQ multiplex PCR; TCRdb stores just in-frame clones and leaves some out. Here the sample spans about 33,000 clones, around 87% being singletons. No antigens are known for them. The sequencing used PBMCs, collected from a glioma patient whose treatment included an IDH1 peptide vaccine. These receptors came from a middle-aged man with glioma.

The V and J genes are TRBV5-1 and TRBJ2-5, with 7 positions matching TRBD1. The CDR3 has 17 amino acids. Germline V lookup: CDR1 SGHRS, CDR2 YFSETQ. The junction had 10 bases not matched to a gene; V was cut back by 0 bases and J by 2 bases. The CDR3 nucleotides read TGCGCCAGCAGCTTGGACAGGGGCCTACAGGATCAAGAGACCCAGTACTTC. It specifies CASSLDRGLQDQETQYF.

The genes are TRBV4-3 and TRBJ2-3; 7 positions agree with TRBD2. Germline V gene lookup returns CDR1 LGHNA and CDR2 YSLEER. J was trimmed by 7 bases and V by 0 bases; bases with no gene match: 13. The CDR3 is 17 residues long. CDR3 coding DNA: TGCGCCAGCAGCCAAGATCGGGCTAGCGGTCGCACGAATACGCAGTATTTT. Its translation: CASSQDRASGRTNTQYF.

The chain links TRBV6-6 to TRBJ1-5, with 7 bases lining up with TRBD1. CDR3 size: 15 residues. CDR1 and CDR2 (germline): MNHNY, SVGAGI (reference sequence). V lost 6 bases, J lost 8 bases, and 13 bases stayed unmatched. CDR3 sequence (DNA): TGTGCCAGCAGCCCCCCGGGACAGCCGAAAAAGCCCCAGCATTTT. Protein product: CASSPPGQPKKPQHF.

V gene TRBV19 combines with J gene TRBJ1-2, with D possibly TRBD1 on 5 matching bases. This CDR3 is built from 15 residues. V shed 9 bases and J shed 8 bases, with 25 bases lying between them. Germline V CDR1 and CDR2: LNHDA, SQIVND (reference sequence). This chain's CDR3 is CASRTPGRSTMGYTF. The CDR3 DNA is TGTGCCAGCAGGACACCGGGTCGCTCAACTATGGGCTACACCTTC.

The rearrangement uses TRBV4-1 and TRBJ2-3; D possibly corresponds to TRBD2 (5 bases). The CDR3 is made up of 17 amino acids. CDR1 and CDR2 from the germline V gene are MGHRA and YSYEKL. Trimming removed 4 bases at V and 1 base at J, with 18 bases between. Here the CDR3 DNA reads TGCGCCAGCAGCCCCGACTACAATCCTTGGGGCACAGATACGCAGTATTTT. Amino acids: CASSPDYNPWGTDTQYF.

Concerning this clone itself: An end of the junction differs from the germline gene, which may be a read error. V and J are TRBV6-5 and TRBJ1-2; tentatively, D is TRBD1 (5 bases). Germline V gives CDR1 MNHEY, CDR2 SVGAGI. This CDR3 has 14 amino acids. The chain's CDR3 is CASSTPGHPYSYTF. The CDR3 nucleotides read TGTGCCAGCAGTACCCCGGGGCACCCCTATAGCTACACCTTC.

The chain employs TRBV10-3 and TRBJ1-1, with unresolved D. V was cut by 10 bases and J by 1 base, with 10 bases left in between. Germline CDR1 reads ENHRY; CDR2 reads SYGVKD. The CDR3 sequence is 12 residues long. In DNA, the CDR3 is TGTGCCACCTTAGGCCCGAACACTGAAGCTTTCTTT. Protein: CATLGPNTEAFF.

This clone has only one observation. J is TRBJ1-6 and V is TRBV30; D uncertain. V was shortened by 3 bases and J by 6 bases, with 3 bases between the two germline ends. CDR1 and CDR2 from the germline V gene are GTSNPN and SVGIG (reference sequence). This CDR3 is built from 11 residues. DNA of the CDR3: TGTGCCTGGAGCCGTAATTCACCCCTCCACTTT. Translated: CAWSRNSPLHF.

The V gene is TRBV29-1, the J gene TRBJ2-6; D is ambiguous. V was cut by 6 bases and J by 4 bases, with 10 bases left in between. The CDR3 is made up of 13 amino acids. Germline CDR1 and CDR2: SQVTM and ANQGSEA. The CDR3 DNA follows: TGCAGCGTCGCCCTGGCCGGGGCCAACGTCCTGACTTTC. Its protein is CSVALAGANVLTF. Variable domain in full (rest from reference TRBV29-1 and TRBJ2-6): SAVISQKPSRDICQRGTSLTIQCQVDSQVTMMFWYRQQPGQSLTLIATANQGSEATYESGFVIDKFPISRPNLTFSTLTVSNMSPEDSSIYLCSVALAGANVLTFGAGSRLTVL.

The chain carries TRBV6-5 and TRBJ1-1; D is unclear. Germline CDR1 is MNHEY and CDR2 is SVGAGI. This CDR3 has 13 residues. V lost 0 bases to trimming and J lost 8 bases, with 10 bases between them. CDR3 in amino acids: CASSYSEGEEAFF. CDR3 bases: TGTGCCAGCAGTTACTCAGAAGGCGAGGAAGCTTTCTTT.

This clone showed up just a few times. The genes are TRBV7-9 and TRBJ1-1; D perhaps matches TRBD1 (5 bases). Trimming pared 5 bases from V and 3 bases from J, leaving 22 bases between. Germline V gene lookup returns CDR1 SEHNR and CDR2 FQNEAQ (reference sequence). The CDR3 covers 17 residues. CDR3 protein: CASSPTYGGAKDTEAFF. For the CDR3, the DNA is TGTGCCAGCAGCCCCACTTACGGAGGGGCTAAGGACACTGAAGCTTTCTTT.

This clone has more than one count but fewer than ten. The chain combines TRBV6-6 with TRBJ2-7, with 9 bases that match TRBD2. V was pared by 10 bases and J by 3 bases, with 7 bases of the junction left unmatched. The CDR3 loop spans 13 amino acids. Germline-derived CDR1 and CDR2 are MNHNY and SVGAGI (reference sequence). For the CDR3, the DNA is TGTGCCACCGCCCGCGGGAGGGACTACGAGCAGTACTTC. It encodes CATARGRDYEQYF.

This chain connects TRBV11-2 to TRBJ2-2; 9 bases match TRBD2. Germline assignment: CDR1 SGHAT and CDR2 FQNNGV. The CDR3 is 16 residues long. After removal of 6 bases from V and 1 base from J, the junction contained 6 bases not matched to a gene. In nucleotides, the CDR3 is TGTGCCAGCAGGCCCACACTAGCGGGGAACACCGGGGAGCTGTTTTTT. Residues: CASRPTLAGNTGELFF.

The chain uses TRBV2 and TRBJ1-4; D gene ambiguous. Germline loops: CDR1 SNHLY, CDR2 FYNNEI. The CDR3 is made up of 15 amino acids. V dropped 6 bases and J dropped 0 bases, with 11 bases sitting between them. CDR3 region: CASRDRSTTNEKLFF. The CDR3 bases are TGTGCCAGCAGGGACCGGAGTACAACTAATGAAAAACTGTTTTTT.

This rearrangement joins TRBV2 to TRBJ1-4; tentatively, D is TRBD1 (6 bases). This CDR3 comprises 13 residues. Germline values: CDR1 SNHLY, CDR2 FYNNEI. V gave up 7 bases and J gave up 4 bases, with 10 bases separating them. CDR3 sequence reads: CASNRVNNEKLFF. CDR3 in DNA: TGTGCCAGCAACAGGGTCAATAATGAAAAACTGTTTTTT.

The genes are TRBV18 and TRBJ2-7; D possibly corresponds to TRBD1 (6 bases). The CDR3 is made up of 14 amino acids. Germline V lookup: CDR1 KGHSH, CDR2 LQKENI. V was cut by 2 bases and J by 5 bases, with 13 bases left in between. The CDR3 is CASSPNYDRNEQYV. The CDR3 bases are TGTGCCAGCTCACCAAACTACGACAGGAACGAGCAGTACGTC.

This clone was seen only once. The CDR3 nucleotides are TGTGCCAGCAGTCTAGCTGGGGGGGCTGGTGAGCAGTTCTTC. This codes for CASSLAGGAGEQFF. The chain uses TRBV7-2 and TRBJ2-1; tentatively, D is TRBD2 (7 bases). Deletions cut 6 bases from V and 9 bases from J, with 18 bases between. Per the germline V gene, CDR1 is SGHTA and CDR2 is FQGNSA. The CDR3 runs to 14 residues. Filled out from reference TRBV7-2 and TRBJ2-1, the complete variable domain reads GAGVSQSPSNKVTEKGKDVELRCDPISGHTALYWYRQSLGQGLEFLIYFQGNSAPDKSGLPSDRFSAERTGGSVSTLTIQRTQQEDSAVYLCASSLAGGAGEQFFGPGTRLTVL.

The chain has TRBV5-6 and TRBJ2-1; D uncertain. The CDR3 is made up of 12 amino acids. The V gene lost 4 bases and the J gene lost 6 bases, with 8 bases spanning the gap. CDR1 is SGHDT and CDR2 is YYEEEE in the germline V gene. Here the CDR3 DNA reads TGTGCCAGCAGCCAATCCCTCAATGAGCAGTTCTTC. Residues: CASSQSLNEQFF.

This clone was observed a single time. The DNA is left out, because the CDR3 cannot be placed on it with certainty; the CDR3 is given as TCRdb lists it. The rearrangement links TRBV6-5 to TRBJ2-1; the table gives TRBD1 as D, unverified against the DNA. The CDR3 numbers 15 amino acids, ends counted. Germline V CDR1 and CDR2: MNHEY, SVGAGI. CDR3 sequence reads: CASSTSTGGLDEQFF.

This clone has a single count. This chain connects TRBV7-9 to TRBJ1-2; TRBD1 agrees at 7 bases. Per the germline V gene, CDR1 is SEHNR and CDR2 is FQNEAQ (reference sequence). V shed 5 bases and J 3 bases; nucleotides not matched to a gene: 6. There are 14 residues in the CDR3. CDR3 loop: CASSPDRPYYGYTF. The CDR3 region has the DNA TGTGCCAGCAGCCCGGACAGGCCTTACTATGGCTACACCTTC.

V is TRBV30 and J is TRBJ2-2, with 11 bases fitting TRBD2. CDR3 length equals 19 residues. In germline, CDR1 is GTSNPN, CDR2 SVGIG (reference sequence). The ends lost 3 bases at V and 5 bases at J; junction bases unmatched: 17. The CDR3 DNA reads as TGTGCCTGGAGCCCTACTAGCGGGGGTGGTATTTGGAAGACCGGGGAGCTGTTTTTT. Translating gives CAWSPTSGGGIWKTGELFF.

This clone appeared a few times. The rearrangement joins TRBV6-4 to TRBJ2-1, with TRBD2 matching 12 bases. CDR1 is MRHNA, CDR2 SNTAGT, per germline. This CDR3 comprises 15 residues. V trimming: 3 bases; J trimming: 8 bases; junction bases outside the gene matches: 5. The CDR3 DNA follows: TGTGCCAGCAGTGATCAGCCTAGCGGGGGGGATGAGCAGTTCTTC. This gives the protein CASSDQPSGGDEQFF.

The rearrangement links TRBV19 to TRBJ2-3; D is possibly TRBD1 (5 bases). In germline, CDR1 is LNHDA, CDR2 SQIVND (reference sequence). There are 14 residues in the CDR3. The germline V and J ends were trimmed by 6 bases and 4 bases, with 14 bases remaining between them. CDR3 nucleotide sequence: TGTGCCAGTAGAGTTCAGGGTGAGGCAGATACGCAGTATTTT. Its protein product is CASRVQGEADTQYF. Combining the CDR3 with reference TRBV19 and TRBJ2-3 gives the whole variable domain DGGITQSPKYLFRKEGQNVTLSCEQNLNHDAMYWYRQDPGQGLRLIYYSQIVNDFQKGDIAEGYSVSREKKESFPLTVTSAQKNPTAFYLCASRVQGEADTQYFGPGTRLTVL.

V and J are TRBV6-4 and TRBJ2-3, with 11 nucleotides matching TRBD2. In germline, CDR1 is MRHNA, CDR2 SNTAGT. This CDR3 is 15 amino acids long. V dropped 8 bases and J dropped 4; count of bases not matched to a gene: 8. The chain's CDR3 is CASSLTSGDSDTQYF. The CDR3 DNA is TGTGCCAGCTCTTTGACTAGCGGGGATTCAGATACGCAGTATTTT.

This clone occurred once. This chain joins TRBV4-1 and TRBJ1-1; 7 nucleotides align to TRBD1. The germline CDR1 and CDR2 sequences are MGHRA and YSYEKL. The CDR3 loop spans 16 amino acids. Trimming took 1 base from V and 1 from J; bases not matched to a gene: 6. This CDR3 reads CASSQVSRGGNTEAFF. CDR3 nucleotides: TGCGCCAGCAGCCAAGTCTCCAGGGGGGGGAACACTGAAGCTTTCTTT.

This chain connects TRBV11-2 to TRBJ2-3; D is unresolved. The CDR3 covers 11 residues. CDR1 and CDR2 from the germline V gene are SGHAT and FQNNGV. V gave up 3 bases and J gave up 4 bases, with 2 bases separating them. This CDR3 is CASSFPDTQYF. The CDR3 coding sequence is TGTGCCAGCAGCTTCCCAGATACGCAGTATTTT. The variable domain in full, with the rest retrieved from reference TRBV11-2 and TRBJ2-3, is EAGVAQSPRYKIIEKRQSVAFWCNPISGHATLYWYQQILGQGPKLLIQFQNNGVVDDSQLPKDRFSAERLKGVDSTLKIQPAKLEDSAVYLCASSFPDTQYFGPGTRLTVL.